The source of this T cell receptor beta chain is a study of blood T cell repertoires in COVID-19 (dated by TCRdb to about 2020). Notes on the research overall: Samples from collaborators originated in the United States, Italy and Spain and spanned both the acute and convalescent phases of COVID-19. The material from the prospective study consisted of cDNA or gDNA derived from T cells, B-cell-depleted T cells, or PBMCs. A freely available public database, intended as a resource for researchers studying the immune response to SARS-CoV-2, is where the repertoires were released. Deeply sampled blood TCRbeta repertoires from subjects exposed to, actively infected with, or recovered from COVID-19 were included in the dataset. The sample metadata nearly always contained a de-identified subject ID, COVID-19 status, age in years and sex. Where HLA class I and class II types were available, the types were taken from metadata supplied by the sample provider, not from assay-based typing. The samples were drawn from the first 160 participants of the ongoing ImmuneRACE study and from over 950 subjects provided by 6 global collaborators. General findings and caveats noted by the study authors: Clinical and demographic metadata were provided uncurated, with the amount varying by source and participant.

Worth noting for this clone: Its antigen has not been determined. The input lacks base qualities; no much larger clone sits a single base away.

The collaborating institutions used their own protocols to collect whole blood in K2EDTA tubes. For TCRbeta analysis, collaborators shipped samples as frozen whole blood, isolated PBMCs, or DNA extracted from either of those sample types. V is reduced by 1 base and J by 8 bases, leaving a spacing of 9 bases between them. As encoded in the germline V gene (reference sequence), CDR1 is MNHEY while CDR2 is SMNVEV. Taken from cysteine to phenylalanine, the CDR3 has 14 residues. The retained sequence is limited to the CDR3, 42 bases, with the frame set at the first base. TCRbeta CDR3 regions were amplified from genomic DNA by means of the immunoSEQ Assay, a bias-controlled multiplex PCR. From the authors' description of their analysis: The number of nucleated cells in each sample was estimated by amplification of reference gene primers within the assay. Sequence reads were collapsed and filtered to measure the absolute abundance of every unique TCRbeta CDR3 rearrangement. For each sample, productive Simpson clonality was calculated by taking the square root of Simpson's diversity index across productive rearrangements. Here the immuneACCESS table is served through TCRdb, limited to in-frame sequences with V and J called. Missing clones are a known gap in these copies; in checked studies unresolved V genes cover under half, and the rest lacks a known reason. The D gene and trimming were derived from the DNA, and the V and J assignments and clone size from that table. The sample profile shows tens of thousands of clones; 87% of them were found once. The ten largest clones take up around 5% of the sample.

Recombination joined TRBV27 with TRBJ1-6, with TRBD1 perhaps the D gene, on 5 matching bases. This TCR was recovered from a man aged 45-65 years with active COVID-19. Sequencing input: peripheral blood. CDR3 sequence: CASSLLGDDSPLHF. DNA sequence: TGTGCCAGCAGTTTATTAGGGGATGATTCACCCCTCCACTTT.